The 30 T cell receptor beta chains below were found in one sample sequenced in a study of blood T cell repertoires in COVID-19. TCRdb keeps only in-frame clones here, not all; method: immunoSEQ multiplex PCR. The repertoire includes over 150,000 clones, approximately 84% of them detected once, and approximately 7.3% sits in the top ten. The material sequenced was peripheral blood. These receptors all stem from a human donor in a cohort sampled during active COVID-19.

The chain has TRBV7-9 and TRBJ1-6; no reliable D call. CDR3 size: 18 residues. Germline V lookup: CDR1 SEHNR, CDR2 FQNEAQ (reference sequence). Between the trimmed V and J ends, which lost 2 bases and 7 bases, there was a span of 21 bases. CDR3 residues: CASSLQLGEGRLNSPLHF. The CDR3 DNA reads TGTGCCAGCAGCTTACAGTTGGGCGAAGGCCGGTTAAATTCACCCCTCCACTTT.

This sequence joins TRBV5-6 and TRBJ1-2; weak D call: TRBD1 (6 bases). Germline V CDR1 and CDR2: SGHDT, YYEEEE. V was trimmed by 4 bases and J by 5 bases, leaving 15 bases between them. The CDR3 loop spans 14 amino acids. DNA for the CDR3: TGTGCCAGCAGCCGCCCACAGGGATGGTATGGCTACACCTTC. Translation gives CASSRPQGWYGYTF.

The chain carries TRBV11-2 and TRBJ2-3; D is undetermined. The germline gives CDR1 SGHAT, CDR2 FQNNGV. The V end lost 6 bases, the J end lost 3 bases, and 13 bases lay between the germline ends. CDR3 size: 14 residues. The CDR3 protein is CASSTPHITDTQYF. Written as DNA, the CDR3 is TGTGCCAGCAGTACACCTCATATTACAGATACGCAGTATTTT.

The chain has TRBV6-5 and TRBJ2-3, with a weak D call TRBD1 (6 bases). V shed 6 bases and J shed 2 bases, with 15 bases lying between them. The CDR3 is made up of 15 amino acids. Germline CDR1 reads MNHEY; CDR2 reads SVGAGI. The DNA of the CDR3 is TGTGCCAGCAGAGGGAACACAGGGCCCACAGATACGCAGTATTTT. Its translation: CASRGNTGPTDTQYF.

The chain has TRBV7-9 and TRBJ1-1, with D uncertain. CDR1 is SEHNR, CDR2 FQNEAQ, per germline (reference sequence). This CDR3 region has 14 residues. V lost 4 bases, J lost 3 bases, and 12 bases lay in between. CDR3 sequence reads: CASSSMGRDTEAFF. CDR3 bases: TGTGCCAGCAGCTCAATGGGTCGGGACACTGAAGCTTTCTTT.

Only one count was recorded for this clone. Sequence at one end of the junction differs from germline and may be a read error. This chain uses TRBV29-1 with TRBJ1-4; tentative D call: TRBD1 (5 bases). Germline CDR1 is SQVTM and CDR2 is ANQGSEA. The CDR3 runs to 12 residues. The CDR3 sequence: CSVGLPTGGRVF. DNA of the CDR3: TGCAGCGTTGGCCTCCCCACCGGGGGAAGGGTTTTT.

The chain links TRBV19 to TRBJ2-7, with 12 bases fitting TRBD2. The CDR3 spans 17 residues. V lost 5 bases, J lost 4 bases, and 12 bases stayed unmatched. Germline assignment: CDR1 LNHDA and CDR2 SQIVND (reference sequence). The CDR3 is CASSPRLAGAEGYEQYF. Written as DNA, the CDR3 is TGTGCCAGTAGTCCCCGACTAGCGGGGGCCGAGGGATACGAGCAGTACTTC. Based on the CDR3 plus reference TRBV19 and TRBJ2-7, the full variable domain is DGGITQSPKYLFRKEGQNVTLSCEQNLNHDAMYWYRQDPGQGLRLIYYSQIVNDFQKGDIAEGYSVSREKKESFPLTVTSAQKNPTAFYLCASSPRLAGAEGYEQYFGPGTRLTVT.

J is TRBJ1-1 and V is TRBV18; D possibly corresponds to TRBD1 (6 bases). Germline V gene data show CDR1 as KGHSH and CDR2 as LQKENI. V gave up 5 bases and J gave up 4 bases, with 17 bases separating them. This CDR3 is built from 15 residues. CDR3 protein: CASSANRQAPTEAFF. The CDR3 bases are TGTGCCAGCTCAGCGAACCGACAGGCACCCACTGAAGCTTTCTTT.

The V call is TRBV28, the J call TRBJ1-5; D may be TRBD1 (6 bases). The CDR3 contains 13 residues. The V end lost 6 bases, the J end lost 3 bases, and 9 bases lay between the germline ends. Germline CDR1 reads MDHEN; CDR2 reads SYDVKM. The CDR3 loop is CASSTGYNQPQHF. The CDR3 nucleotides are TGTGCCAGCAGCACAGGGTACAATCAGCCCCAGCATTTT. Full variable domain (remainder filled in from reference TRBV28 and TRBJ1-5): DVKVTQSSRYLVKRTGEKVFLECVQDMDHENMFWYRQDPGLGLRLIYFSYDVKMKEKGDIPEGYSVSREKKERFSLILESASTNQTSMYLCASSTGYNQPQHFGDGTRLSIL.

The chain links TRBV5-6 to TRBJ2-7, with no clear D. Germline CDR1 SGHDT, CDR2 YYEEEE. The CDR3 runs 15 residues. The V end was cut by 0 bases, the J end by 6 bases, with 16 bases between. Here the CDR3 DNA reads TGTGCCAGCAGCTTGGTTTCGGAGCCGTTAGGCGAGCAGTACTTC. As protein: CASSLVSEPLGEQYF.

The rearrangement links TRBV5-1 to TRBJ2-4; 9 nucleotides line up with TRBD1. J was trimmed by 5 bases and V by 3 bases; bases with no gene match: 9. CDR3 length equals 16 residues. Germline CDR1 and CDR2: SGHRS and YFSETQ. CDR3 nucleotide sequence: TGCGCCAGCAGCTGGGGGCTAACAGGGGGCGAAAACATTCAGTACTTC. Protein product: CASSWGLTGGENIQYF.

On this clone: Other DNA variants within this sample encode the same CDR3. The rearrangement uses TRBV19 and TRBJ2-7, with 7 bases matching TRBD1. Germline-derived CDR1 and CDR2 are LNHDA and SQIVND (reference sequence). The ends lost 6 bases at V and 2 bases at J; junction bases unmatched: 4. There are 13 residues in the CDR3. CDR3 nucleotides: TGTGCCAGTAGGCCGGGACAGACCTACGAGCAGTACTTC. Translated, it gives CASRPGQTYEQYF.

V is TRBV3-1 (or the pseudogene TRBV3-2) and J is TRBJ1-2, with 7 bases that match TRBD1. This CDR3 contains 16 residues. Germline V gene lookup returns CDR1 LGHDT and CDR2 YNNKEL (reference sequence). The ends lost 0 bases at V and 3 bases at J; junction bases unmatched: 7. The CDR3 DNA follows: TGTGCCAGCAGCCAAGACCTGACAGGGAGCGACTATGGCTACACCTTC. It translates to CASSQDLTGSDYGYTF.

This clone was recorded once. The chain is built from TRBV10-3 and TRBJ2-7, with a possible D match to TRBD2 (6 bases). Germline-derived CDR1 and CDR2 are ENHRY and SYGVKD. V was pared by 2 bases and J by 2 bases, with 7 bases between. The CDR3 length is 13 residues. The CDR3 nucleotides are TGTGCCATCAGTGAGGCGGGGACCTACGAGCAGTACTTC. Translated, it gives CAISEAGTYEQYF.

The rearrangement links TRBV4-1 to TRBJ1-5; D is perhaps TRBD1 (5 bases). V lost 5 bases and J 6 bases, leaving 17 bases between the germline ends. Germline V gene sequence: CDR1 MGHRA, CDR2 YSYEKL. The length of the CDR3 is 15 residues. In DNA, the CDR3 is TGCGCCAGCAGCGTATACTGGCAGGGCGGTCAGCCCCAGCATTTT. Translated, it gives CASSVYWQGGQPQHF.

The chain carries TRBV2 and TRBJ1-2; D is unclear. V was shortened by 1 base and J by 6 bases, with 9 bases between the two germline ends. Looked up from germline, CDR1 is SNHLY and CDR2 is FYNNEI. The CDR3 consists of 13 residues. For the CDR3, the DNA is TGTGCCAGCAGTGAAGTATTGGGAGATGGCTACACCTTC. Amino acid sequence: CASSEVLGDGYTF.

This chain joins TRBV2 and TRBJ1-2; tentatively, D is TRBD1 (5 bases). Germline V gene lookup returns CDR1 SNHLY and CDR2 FYNNEI. The CDR3 loop spans 14 amino acids. V shed 3 bases and J shed 2 bases, with 10 bases lying between them. The CDR3 loop is CASSDSGVNYGYTF. The CDR3 bases are TGTGCCAGCAGTGACTCGGGGGTAAACTATGGCTACACCTTC.

CDR3 bases: TGTGCCAGCAGCGCGCGGGACAGGGAGGAGATCTATGGCTACACCTTC. Protein sequence: CASSARDREEIYGYTF. The chain joins TRBV9 to TRBJ1-2; 9 bases align to TRBD1. V dropped 3 bases and J dropped 4; count of bases not matched to a gene: 10. Germline loops: CDR1 SGDLS, CDR2 YYNGEE. The CDR3 consists of 16 residues.

This rearrangement joins TRBV6-6 to TRBJ1-5, with D perhaps TRBD1 (5 bases). The V end lost 5 bases, the J end lost 1 base, and 24 bases lay between the germline ends. This CDR3 has 19 amino acids. CDR1 and CDR2 from the germline V gene are MNHNY and SVGAGI (reference sequence). CDR3 bases: TGTGCCAGCAGTCCTCTCAGGGTGGTCCGGGAGAGGAGCAATCAGCCCCAGCATTTT. Translated, it gives CASSPLRVVRERSNQPQHF.

This clone occurred once. V is TRBV5-1 and J is TRBJ2-1, with TRBD1 as a possible D gene (6 bases). Germline V gene lookup returns CDR1 SGHRS and CDR2 YFSETQ. With 4 bases removed from V and 4 bases from J, the gap between germline ends came to 21 bases. The CDR3 has 17 residues. In nucleotides, the CDR3 is TGCGCCAGCAGCGCGGACAGAGTCGATGGGGTATACAATGAGCAGTTCTTC. This gives the protein CASSADRVDGVYNEQFF.

This chain joins TRBV5-1 and TRBJ1-1; 8 positions agree with TRBD1. The CDR3 has 14 amino acids. The V gene end was trimmed by 3 bases and the J gene end by 4 bases; junction bases not matched to a gene: 5. Germline V gives CDR1 SGHRS, CDR2 YFSETQ. This CDR3 reads CASSSGQAGTEAFF. The CDR3, as DNA: TGCGCCAGCAGCTCGGGACAGGCAGGCACTGAAGCTTTCTTT.

The V and J genes are TRBV5-1 and TRBJ2-7; 7 nucleotides align to TRBD1. Germline values: CDR1 SGHRS, CDR2 YFSETQ. With V trimmed by 4 bases and J by 3 bases, 16 bases remained unmatched. The CDR3 covers 17 residues. The CDR3 nucleotides are TGCGCCAGCAGCGCGGACACAGGGGCCAACCTCTTCTACGAGCAGTACTTC. Protein sequence: CASSADTGANLFYEQYF.

The chain employs TRBV4-1 and TRBJ1-5; the match to TRBD1 covers 7 bases. Looked up from germline, CDR1 is MGHRA and CDR2 is YSYEKL. V gave up 1 base and J gave up 3 bases; unmatched junction bases: 6. This CDR3 is built from 16 residues. CDR3 bases: TGCGCCAGCAGCCAAGTGGCTACAGGGGACAATCAGCCCCAGCATTTT. Residues: CASSQVATGDNQPQHF.

V is TRBV6-6 and J is TRBJ2-1; TRBD2 aligns across 11 bases. The CDR3 is made up of 15 amino acids. The V gene end was trimmed by 5 bases and the J gene end by 7 bases; junction bases not matched to a gene: 7. Germline V lookup: CDR1 MNHNY, CDR2 SVGAGI (reference sequence). The CDR3 region is CASSRSGGAGNEQFF. CDR3 in DNA: TGTGCCAGCAGTCGTAGCGGGGGGGCGGGTAATGAGCAGTTCTTC.

V is TRBV6-5 and J is TRBJ1-1; 7 nucleotides line up with TRBD1. Trimming at V came to 6 bases and at J to 1 base, leaving 5 bases not matched to a gene. Germline lookup yields CDR1 MNHEY and CDR2 SVGAGI. The CDR3 covers 14 residues. CDR3 DNA sequence: TGTGCCAGCAGACGACAGGGCCCGAACACTGAAGCTTTCTTT. Amino acids: CASRRQGPNTEAFF.

This chain uses TRBV27 with TRBJ2-1; 10 nucleotides align to TRBD2. J lost 2 bases, V lost 6 bases, and 4 bases had no gene match. This CDR3 is 15 amino acids long. Germline loops: CDR1 MNHEY, CDR2 SMNVEV (reference sequence). The CDR3 region is CASSISGGAYNEQFF. The CDR3 nucleotides are TGTGCCAGCAGCATAAGCGGGGGGGCCTACAATGAGCAGTTCTTC.

J is TRBJ1-5 and V is TRBV24-1; D is unresolved. This CDR3 is 14 amino acids long. The V end lost 4 bases, the J end lost 5 bases, and 11 bases lay between the germline ends. The germline CDR1 and CDR2 sequences are KGHDR and SFDVKD. The CDR3 DNA follows: TGTGCCACCAGTGAGTCGGGGAGTGATCAGCCCCAGCATTTT. Translation gives CATSESGSDQPQHF.

V usage is TRBV9 and J usage is TRBJ2-1, with 12 bases matching TRBD1. The CDR3 is 20 amino acids. Germline V CDR1 and CDR2: SGDLS, YYNGEE. The trim removed 3 bases at V and 0 bases at J, leaving 13 bases unmatched. This CDR3 is CASSAQPGQGASRSYNEQFF. The DNA of the CDR3 is TGTGCCAGCAGCGCCCAGCCGGGACAGGGGGCGTCTCGCTCCTACAATGAGCAGTTCTTC.

A single count supports this clone. The V call is TRBV7-2, the J call TRBJ2-3, with 12 nucleotides matching TRBD2. In germline, CDR1 is SGHTA, CDR2 FQGNSA. CDR3 length equals 15 residues. V trimming: 3 bases; J trimming: 7 bases; junction bases outside the gene matches: 5. Here the CDR3 reads CASSLLAGGPNTQYF. CDR3 in DNA: TGTGCCAGCAGCTTGCTAGCGGGGGGGCCTAATACGCAGTATTTT.

V is TRBV6-5 and J is TRBJ1-1; 7 positions agree with TRBD1. The V gene end was trimmed by 7 bases and the J gene end by 3 bases; junction bases not matched to a gene: 11. This CDR3 is 15 amino acids long. Germline V gene lookup returns CDR1 MNHEY and CDR2 SVGAGI. The CDR3: CASTLGGLEDTEAFF. CDR3 bases: TGTGCCAGCACCCTAGGGGGCCTGGAAGACACTGAAGCTTTCTTT.